The rows below give T cell receptor beta chains drawn from one sample of a study of technical replicates of blood from a few donors. Assay: immunoSEQ multiplex PCR; the TCRdb copy retains only in-frame clones and omits some. The sample holds approximately 76,000 clones; 70% to 90% are singletons and the top ten take 4.5% to 6%. Input material: PBMCs. Receptors originate from a human donor in good health. Some clones in this sample may be carry-over from other donors' samples. Each CDR3 is given with its conserved first and last residue. D genes are given only for firm matches. Only some rows state a clone size, as once, few, many or a class for expanded clones.

D: .
size: .
V: TRBV5-1
J: TRBJ2-7
DNA: TGCGCCAGCAGCCCGCATACTAGCACTCTCGAGCAGTACTTC
CDR3: CASSPHTSTLEQYF

D: TRBD2
size: once
V: TRBV4-3
J: TRBJ2-3
DNA: TGCGCCAGCAGCCAGCGGACTAGCGGGGGCACAGATACGCAGTATTTT
CDR3: CASSQRTSGGTDTQYF

D: TRBD1
size: .
V: TRBV6-5
J: TRBJ1-2
DNA: TGTGCCAGCAGTTACGACAGGGGTCTTGGTGGCTACACCTTC
CDR3: CASSYDRGLGGYTF

D: .
size: .
V: TRBV6-1
J: TRBJ1-5
DNA: TGTGCCAGCAGGAAGACAGGAAGCAATCAGCCCCAGCATTTT
CDR3: CASRKTGSNQPQHF

D: TRBD1
size: .
V: TRBV10-3
J: TRBJ1-1
DNA: TGTGCCATCAGTGGATCAGGACAGGCTGAAGCTTTCTTT
CDR3: CAISGSGQAEAFF

D: .
size: once
V: TRBV7-6
J: TRBJ2-7
DNA: TGTGCCAGCAGCTCCAGCGGAACGTTCTCCGAGCAGTACTTC
CDR3: CASSSSGTFSEQYF

D: .
size: .
V: TRBV28
J: TRBJ2-7
DNA: TGTGCCAAGGGAGGGGGGTACGAGCAGTACTTC
CDR3: CAKGGGYEQYF

D: TRBD2
size: .
V: TRBV4-3
J: TRBJ2-7
DNA: TGCGCCAGCAGCCAAGAAAGCGGGGCCGGGACTAGCGGCTACTACGAGCAGTACTTC
CDR3: CASSQESGAGTSGYYEQYF

D: .
size: .
V: TRBV5-1
J: TRBJ2-3
DNA: TGCGCCAGTCGACCGGGTAGAGGTAGCACAGATACGCAGTATTTT
CDR3: CASRPGRGSTDTQYF

D: .
size: .
V: TRBV6-1
J: TRBJ1-5
DNA: TGTGCCAGCAGTCCCCTCAATCAGCCCCAGCATTTT
CDR3: CASSPLNQPQHF

D: TRBD1
size: once
V: TRBV13
J: TRBJ2-1
DNA: TGTGCCAGCAGCTCCGATGCGACAGGGGGAGATGAGCAGTTCTTC
CDR3: CASSSDATGGDEQFF